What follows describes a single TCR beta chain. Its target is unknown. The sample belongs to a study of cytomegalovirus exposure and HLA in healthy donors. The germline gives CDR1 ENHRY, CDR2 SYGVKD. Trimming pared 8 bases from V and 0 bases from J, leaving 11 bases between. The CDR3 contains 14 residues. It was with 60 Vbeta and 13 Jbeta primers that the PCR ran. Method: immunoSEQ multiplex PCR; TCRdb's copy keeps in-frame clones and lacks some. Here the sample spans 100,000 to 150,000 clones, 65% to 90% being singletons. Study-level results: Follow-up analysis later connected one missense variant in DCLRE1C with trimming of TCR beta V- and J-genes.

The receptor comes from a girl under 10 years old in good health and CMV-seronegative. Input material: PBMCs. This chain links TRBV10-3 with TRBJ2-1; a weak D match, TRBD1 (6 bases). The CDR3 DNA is TGTGCCATCGCAGGGGAGAACTCCTACAATGAGCAGTTCTTC. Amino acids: CAIAGENSYNEQFF.